This entry lists 23 T cell receptor beta chains sequenced from one sample in a study of beta chain features in type 1 diabetes. General study findings and limits: Among patients with Type 1 diabetes, TCRB CDR3s were moderately but significantly shorter in every one of the four CD4+ subsets.

The sequenced template was cDNA made from the entire isolated RNA. The data were produced by immunoSEQ multiplex PCR, yet TCRdb's version contains in-frame clones alone and is incomplete. The table lists over 120,000 clones, about 13% of them singletons. These receptors lack a known antigen. Sequenced sample: central memory CD4+ T cells from blood. These receptors were obtained from a man between 18 and 35 years old with type 1 diabetes.

Many counts were recorded for this clone. J is TRBJ2-1 and V is TRBV30; the D gene is possibly TRBD2 (6 bases). The germline CDR1 and CDR2 sequences are GTSNPN and SVGIG (reference sequence). Trimming left V 8 bases short and J 4 bases short, with 9 bases between. CDR3 length equals 11 residues. The CDR3 is CARGLYNEQFF. As DNA, the CDR3 is TGTGCCCGGGGGTTGTACAATGAGCAGTTCTTC.

This clone was observed a handful of times. The chain employs TRBV6-5 and TRBJ2-7; D might be TRBD1 (5 bases). The V gene's germline CDR1 is MNHEY and CDR2 SVGAGI. The CDR3 is made up of 14 amino acids. The V gene lost 2 bases and the J gene lost 2 bases, with 10 bases spanning the gap. The chain's CDR3 is CASSYGQAPYEQYF. DNA of the CDR3: TGTGCCAGCAGTTACGGACAAGCCCCCTACGAGCAGTACTTC.

The chain uses TRBV7-2 and TRBJ2-7; no firm D call. The V gene lost 1 base and the J gene lost 5 bases, with 9 bases spanning the gap. CDR3 length equals 13 residues. CDR1 SGHTA and CDR2 FQGNSA come from the germline V gene. CDR3 amino acids: CASSLVRTDEQYF. Here the CDR3 DNA reads TGTGCCAGCAGCTTAGTAAGAACAGACGAGCAGTACTTC.

Only a few counts were recorded for this clone. J is TRBJ1-1 and V is TRBV2; 7 bases agree with TRBD1. CDR3 size: 14 residues. The junction had 9 bases not matched to a gene; V was cut back by 6 bases and J by 5 bases. From germline, CDR1 is SNHLY and CDR2 FYNNEI. Here the CDR3 DNA reads TGTGCCAGCAGCGTAGGACAGGTGGGGACTGAAGCTTTCTTT. It codes for CASSVGQVGTEAFF.

This clone was seen a handful of times. The chain uses TRBV5-4 and TRBJ2-3; 7 bases agree with TRBD2. The CDR3 length is 16 residues. The junction had 13 bases not matched to a gene; V was cut back by 4 bases and J by 5 bases. CDR1 is SGHNT and CDR2 is YYREEE in the germline V gene (reference sequence). CDR3: CASSRSAGSHVDTQYF. The CDR3, as DNA: TGTGCCAGCAGCCGGTCAGCGGGGAGCCATGTAGATACGCAGTATTTT.

The chain uses TRBV30 and TRBJ1-1, with D possibly matching TRBD1 (6 bases). Trimming shortened V by 0 bases and J by 7 bases, and 15 bases separated the two germline ends. The CDR3 is 14 residues long. Germline loops: CDR1 GTSNPN, CDR2 SVGIG (reference sequence). The DNA of the CDR3 is TGTGCCTGGAGTGTACAAGGGGTAGGGGGTGAAGCTTTCTTT. This encodes CAWSVQGVGGEAFF.

This clone was seen a few times. V gene TRBV5-6 combines with J gene TRBJ2-3; 7 bases line up with TRBD2. The germline V gene encodes CDR1 SGHDT and CDR2 YYEEEE. After removal of 3 bases from V and 2 bases from J, the junction contained 6 bases not matched to a gene. The CDR3 extends over 15 amino acids. Here the CDR3 DNA reads TGTGCCAGCAGCTCCAGCGGGGACTCCACAGATACGCAGTATTTT. It is translated as CASSSSGDSTDTQYF.

This clone was seen a few times. The chain carries TRBV7-8 and TRBJ2-1; the match to TRBD2 covers 8 bases. CDR3 size: 16 residues. The V and J ends lost 5 bases and 6 bases, in that order; junction bases with no gene match: 12. Germline V gene data show CDR1 as SGHVS and CDR2 as FQNEAQ. CDR3 in DNA: TGTGCCAGCAGCCGAACTAGCGGACAAAACCTCAATGAGCAGTTCTTC. Amino acids: CASSRTSGQNLNEQFF.

V is TRBV29-1 and J is TRBJ2-1; the D is unclear. CDR1 is SQVTM and CDR2 is ANQGSEA in the germline V gene. V dropped 1 base and J dropped 5 bases, with 12 bases sitting between them. There are 14 residues in the CDR3. The CDR3 DNA reads as TGCAGCGTTGAAGGATCGCTTTATCACAATGAGCAGTTCTTC. Amino acids: CSVEGSLYHNEQFF.

This clone has a handful of counts. The rearrangement uses TRBV6-5 and TRBJ1-6; D uncertain. V lost 1 base and J lost 1, with 8 bases in between. Germline values: CDR1 MNHEY, CDR2 SVGAGI. The CDR3 has 16 amino acids. The CDR3 loop is CASSYLDGSYNSPLHF. The CDR3 DNA reads TGTGCCAGCAGTTACTTGGACGGATCCTATAATTCACCCCTCCACTTT.

The chain joins TRBV28 to TRBJ1-2; D perhaps matches TRBD1 (5 bases). Germline V gene data show CDR1 as MDHEN and CDR2 as SYDVKM. Between the trimmed V and J ends, which lost 7 bases and 0 bases, there was a span of 12 bases. The CDR3 contains 14 residues. DNA for the CDR3: TGTGCCAGCACCCGGGACGGATCTAACTATGGCTACACCTTC. It codes for CASTRDGSNYGYTF.

This sequence joins TRBV11-2 and TRBJ1-1; tentatively, D is TRBD1 (5 bases). The CDR3 covers 13 residues. Germline V CDR1 and CDR2: SGHAT, FQNNGV. The germline V and J ends were trimmed by 5 bases and 11 bases, with 18 bases remaining between them. Here the CDR3 reads CASSPGTSLGAFF. DNA of the CDR3: TGTGCCAGCAGCCCAGGGACCTCCTTGGGGGCTTTCTTT.

The chain employs TRBV11-3 and TRBJ2-7; D tentatively reads TRBD1 or TRBD2 (5 bases each). Germline CDR1 SGHNT, CDR2 YENEEA. CDR3 size: 14 residues. Trimming stripped 1 base from V and 3 bases from J, with 10 bases between. CDR3 coding DNA: TGTGCCAGCAGCTTAGGGGGGTCCCACTACGAGCAGTACTTC. As protein: CASSLGGSHYEQYF.

This clone was seen only a few times. This rearrangement joins TRBV20-1 to TRBJ2-5, with 7 nucleotides matching TRBD2. Germline values: CDR1 DFQATT, CDR2 SNEGSKA (reference sequence). CDR3 length: 11 residues. Unmatched junction bases numbered 0, after V lost 5 bases and J lost 3 bases. The CDR3 region is CSAGGEETQYF. The DNA of the CDR3 is TGCAGTGCTGGGGGGGAAGAGACCCAGTACTTC.

The chain uses TRBV10-3 and TRBJ2-5; D is uncertain. The germline V gene has CDR1 ENHRY and CDR2 SYGVKD. The CDR3 has 16 amino acids. With 0 bases removed from V and 4 bases from J, the gap between germline ends came to 15 bases. As DNA, the CDR3 is TGTGCCATCAGTGAGTCGGGGAATGGGGTCCCAGAGACCCAGTACTTC. It encodes CAISESGNGVPETQYF.

This clone has ten or more counts. Other DNA sequences in this sample translate to the same CDR3. The chain combines TRBV29-1 with TRBJ2-2; 10 nucleotides agree with TRBD1. V trimming: 5 bases; J trimming: 5 bases; junction bases outside the gene matches: 5. Germline V gene data show CDR1 as SQVTM and CDR2 as ANQGSEA. The CDR3 sequence is 14 residues long. This CDR3 reads CSVRGQGGTGELFF. The CDR3 coding sequence is TGCAGCGTTCGTGGACAGGGGGGTACCGGGGAGCTGTTTTTT.

In this sample, this clone turned up a few times. This chain uses TRBV28 with TRBJ1-1; a weak D match, TRBD1 (5 bases). The CDR3 has 14 residues. The V gene's germline CDR1 is MDHEN and CDR2 SYDVKM. Trimming shortened V by 6 bases and J by 5 bases, and 16 bases separated the two germline ends. DNA of the CDR3: TGTGCCAGCAGGGAACAGGTGAGGTTGACTGAAGCTTTCTTT. Residues: CASREQVRLTEAFF.

The chain uses TRBV30 and TRBJ2-3; D not resolved. Trimming left V 0 bases short and J 1 base short, with 5 bases between. Germline assignment: CDR1 GTSNPN and CDR2 SVGIG (reference sequence). The CDR3 runs 13 residues. The CDR3: CAWSVSGTDTQYF. The CDR3 DNA reads TGTGCCTGGAGTGTATCGGGCACAGATACGCAGTATTTT.

The chain uses TRBV6-1 and TRBJ2-4; D may be TRBD2 (6 bases). Trimming stripped 2 bases from V and 1 base from J, with 12 bases between. Germline CDR1 reads MNHNS; CDR2 reads SASEGT. CDR3 length: 16 amino acids. CDR3 coding DNA: TGTGCCAGCAGTGAAAGGACGGGGGTGGCCAAAAACATTCAGTACTTC. This gives the protein CASSERTGVAKNIQYF.

V usage is TRBV5-1 and J usage is TRBJ2-3, with 9 bases fitting TRBD1. J lost 9 bases, V lost 6 bases, and 17 bases had no gene match. This CDR3 has 16 residues. CDR1 and CDR2 (germline): SGHRS, YFSETQ. CDR3 DNA: TGCGCCAGCACCACCCGGACAGGGGCCCTTCGGCAAACGCAGTATTTT. Translation gives CASTTRTGALRQTQYF.

The chain joins TRBV11-1 to TRBJ2-6; TRBD1 matches at 7 bases. CDR1 is SGHAT, CDR2 FQDESV, per germline (reference sequence). Germline trimming cut 5 bases from V and 2 bases from J; bases unmatched to any gene: 3. This CDR3 comprises 15 residues. In DNA, the CDR3 is TGTGCCAGCAGCCGCAGGGGGACTGGGGCCAACGTCCTGACTTTC. It encodes CASSRRGTGANVLTF.

The V gene is TRBV27, the J gene TRBJ1-5; 7 bases are a match to TRBD1. The CDR3 has 16 amino acids. The J segment lost 0 bases and the V segment lost 6 bases, leaving 8 bases of the junction unmatched. CDR1 and CDR2 from the germline V gene are MNHEY and SMNVEV (reference sequence). The CDR3 region is CASSLKGTASNQPQHF. In DNA, the CDR3 is TGTGCCAGCAGCCTCAAAGGGACAGCTAGCAATCAGCCCCAGCATTTT.

This clone was seen a handful of times. V usage is TRBV6-5 and J usage is TRBJ1-6, with D maybe TRBD1 (5 bases). The CDR3 contains 15 residues. V was clipped by 2 bases and J by 8 bases, with 13 bases between them. The germline V gene has CDR1 MNHEY and CDR2 SVGAGI. The CDR3 nucleotides read TGTGCCAGCAGTTACGGGGCGGTCGGGTATTCACCCCTCCACTTT. This encodes CASSYGAVGYSPLHF.